This T cell receptor (beta chain) was obtained from a study of long-term antiretroviral therapy in people with HIV. Overall study context: The oldest specimens predate the 2015 immediate-ART recommendation by about a decade.

Survey-level immunoSEQ v3.0 assays were run. Each sample had sequencing targeting 40,000-50,000 T-cell genomes. TCRdb's table, derived via immunoSEQ multiplex PCR, lists solely in-frame clones and lacks some. Of 30,000 to 45,000 clones listed, more than 80% were seen once; the top ten hold under 7%. Sequenced material: unsorted PBMCs, taken 3.4 years after starting antiretroviral therapy. This clonotype originated in a man in his thirties or forties with HIV.

CDR3 nucleotide sequence: TGTGCCAGCAGTTTTCTCCGGGCCTCGGGGCAGCCCCAGCATTTT. It yields the protein CASSFLRASGQPQHF. This chain connects TRBV28 to TRBJ1-5; D is undetermined. This CDR3 is built from 15 residues. V shed 3 bases and J shed 7 bases, with 16 bases lying between them. From germline, CDR1 is MDHEN and CDR2 SYDVKM.